The T cell receptor beta chain under discussion was sequenced for a study of blood T cell repertoires in COVID-19. Across the whole study: Sites in the United States, Italy and Spain provided acute and convalescent COVID-19 samples. PBMCs, B-cell-depleted T cells, or T cells were the source of the cDNA or gDNA that made up the material.

The junction had 4 bases not matched to a gene; V was cut back by 0 bases and J by 9 bases. CDR3 length: 15 residues. Germline V lookup: CDR1 LNHNV, CDR2 YYDKDF (reference sequence). Per the study methods: Scientists estimated how many nucleated cells there were by amplifying reference gene primers. Some clones are missing from TCRdb's copy, which holds only in-frame ones; the method was immunoSEQ multiplex PCR. V, J and clone size derive from that table, while D and trimming were established from the DNA sequence. The sample holds 110,000 to 150,000 clones, around 85% seen once. This sequence originates from a man aged 45-65 years with acute or convalescent COVID-19. The chain joins TRBV15 to TRBJ1-6; 8 bases agree with TRBD1. Sequencing was carried out using peripheral blood. The CDR3 here is CATSRDWTGISPLHF. CDR3 nucleotide sequence: TGTGCCACCAGCAGAGATTGGACAGGGATTTCACCCCTCCACTTT.